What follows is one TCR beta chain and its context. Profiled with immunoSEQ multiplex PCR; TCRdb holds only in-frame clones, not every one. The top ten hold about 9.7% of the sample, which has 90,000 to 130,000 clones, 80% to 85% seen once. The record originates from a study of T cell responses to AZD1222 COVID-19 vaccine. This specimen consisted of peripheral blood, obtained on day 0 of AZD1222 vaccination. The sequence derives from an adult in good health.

CDR3 in DNA: TGTGCCAGCTCGCAAGGGACCGTGAGTGCCAATGAGCAGTTCTTC. Protein: CASSQGTVSANEQFF. The chain uses TRBV18 and TRBJ2-1; D is perhaps TRBD1 or TRBD2 (5 bases each). The CDR3 has 15 amino acids. V was shortened by 6 bases and J by 6 bases, with 18 bases between the two germline ends. Germline CDR1 and CDR2: KGHSH and LQKENI.